These T cell receptor beta chains were read from a single sample in a study of shared clonotypes between healthy human individuals. Assay: immunoSEQ multiplex PCR; the TCRdb copy retains only in-frame clones and omits some. The data contain roughly 1,600,000 clones, 98% to 99% of them singletons. The source material was naive CD4+ T cells sorted from blood. The receptors come from a man aged 30 to 39 in good health. CDR3s include the opening cysteine and the closing phenylalanine or tryptophan. Each record gives: clone size, V gene, CDR3 length, D gene, J gene, CDR3 DNA, CDR3 protein. A D gene is named only where the DNA matches it firmly. Clone size is not always given. Where it is, it says once, few, many or a class for expanded clones.

clone_size: NA; v_call: TRBV27; cdr3_length: 16; d_call: NA; j_call: TRBJ1-2; cdr3_nt: TGTGCCAGCAGTTTTAGGATAGGCCGAGAGCAGTATGGCTACACCTTC; cdr3_aa: CASSFRIGREQYGYTF
clone_size: NA; v_call: TRBV27; cdr3_length: 14; d_call: NA; j_call: TRBJ1-5; cdr3_nt: TGTGCCAGTTCTTCTTCAGGGGCCCTCCAGCCCCAGCATTTT; cdr3_aa: CASSSSGALQPQHF
clone_size: NA; v_call: TRBV15; cdr3_length: 18; d_call: TRBD2; j_call: TRBJ2-1; cdr3_nt: TGTGCCACCAGCAGAGATAGGAGCCTAGCGGGAGCTAGCAATGAGCAGTTCTTC; cdr3_aa: CATSRDRSLAGASNEQFF
clone_size: NA; v_call: TRBV7-9; cdr3_length: 15; d_call: TRBD1; j_call: TRBJ1-1; cdr3_nt: TGTGCCAGCAGCCAACTGACAGGGTTGGGCACTGAAGCTTTCTTT; cdr3_aa: CASSQLTGLGTEAFF
clone_size: NA; v_call: TRBV27; cdr3_length: 14; d_call: NA; j_call: TRBJ1-4; cdr3_nt: TGTGCCAGCAGTTTATGGGCAACTAATGAAAAACTGTTTTTT; cdr3_aa: CASSLWATNEKLFF
clone_size: NA; v_call: TRBV5-4; cdr3_length: 14; d_call: NA; j_call: TRBJ1-1; cdr3_nt: TGTGCCAGCAGCCCGGACGGGGGTCGGACTGAAGCTTTCTTT; cdr3_aa: CASSPDGGRTEAFF
clone_size: NA; v_call: TRBV6-5; cdr3_length: 12; d_call: NA; j_call: TRBJ2-7; cdr3_nt: TGTGCCAGCACTCTCCCTGGGGGGCCGCAGTACTTC; cdr3_aa: CASTLPGGPQYF
clone_size: NA; v_call: TRBV4-3; cdr3_length: 13; d_call: TRBD1; j_call: TRBJ1-2; cdr3_nt: TGCGCCAGCAGCCATCAGGGGGCCTATGGCTACACCTTC; cdr3_aa: CASSHQGAYGYTF
clone_size: NA; v_call: TRBV29-1; cdr3_length: 13; d_call: NA; j_call: TRBJ2-7; cdr3_nt: TGCAGCGTTGCTCCGCCAGGGGCCTACGAGCAGTACTTC; cdr3_aa: CSVAPPGAYEQYF
clone_size: NA; v_call: TRBV28; cdr3_length: 15; d_call: TRBD2; j_call: TRBJ2-7; cdr3_nt: TGTGCCAGCACCGAAGCGGGGACTAGCGGGACCGAGCAGTACTTC; cdr3_aa: CASTEAGTSGTEQYF
clone_size: NA; v_call: TRBV20-1; cdr3_length: 11; d_call: NA; j_call: TRBJ2-5; cdr3_nt: TGCAGTGCCAGAGACCGGGAGACCCAGTACTTC; cdr3_aa: CSARDRETQYF
clone_size: NA; v_call: TRBV5-1; cdr3_length: 15; d_call: NA; j_call: TRBJ2-3; cdr3_nt: TGCGCCAGCAGCCGAGGGAGTCAGGGCGCAGATACGCAGTATTTT; cdr3_aa: CASSRGSQGADTQYF
clone_size: NA; v_call: TRBV5-1; cdr3_length: 15; d_call: TRBD2; j_call: TRBJ2-3; cdr3_nt: TGCGCCAGCAGCTTGGCTCTAGCGGGAGGGAATACGCAGTATTTT; cdr3_aa: CASSLALAGGNTQYF
clone_size: once; v_call: TRBV18; cdr3_length: 15; d_call: TRBD1; j_call: TRBJ2-1; cdr3_nt: TGTGCCAGCTCACCCGGGACAGGGGACTACAATGAGCAGTTCTTC; cdr3_aa: CASSPGTGDYNEQFF
clone_size: NA; v_call: TRBV11-2; cdr3_length: 16; d_call: NA; j_call: TRBJ2-7; cdr3_nt: TGTGCCAGCAGCTTAGTTAACACGCGGGGCTCCTACGAGCAGTACTTC; cdr3_aa: CASSLVNTRGSYEQYF